The 26 T cell receptor beta chains below come from one sample, sequenced in a study of T-cell memory formation after mild COVID-19. TCRdb itself ran the 5' RACE reads through MiXCR, one entry per CDR3 protein. This sample has 450,000 to 650,000 distinct CDR3 sequences, with about 22% found just once. The source material was PBMCs or a T cell subset sorted from them (not recorded which). The source is an adult woman who had mild COVID-19 (a few samples of this study predate the infection). Cell type and time point are not known.

This clonotype was found a few times. The CDR3 spells CSVVSDRVRGGYTF. CDR3 in DNA: TGCAGCGTTGTTTCGGACAGGGTTCGAGGCGGCTACACCTTC. The chain links TRBV29-1 to TRBJ1-2, with 8 bases lining up with TRBD1. Germline trimming cut 4 bases from V and 8 bases from J; bases unmatched to any gene: 12. The CDR3 contains 14 residues. CDR1 is SQVTM and CDR2 is ANQGSEA in the germline V gene.

About this clonotype: At one end, the junction sequence differs from germline, possibly due to a read error. This chain links TRBV4-1 with TRBJ1-1; D may be TRBD1 (5 bases). Germline CDR1 is MGHRA and CDR2 is YSYEKL. This CDR3 has 14 residues. The CDR3 DNA reads TGCGCCAGCAGCGAAGAGGGGTATGGGACTGAAGCTTTCTTT. It encodes CASSEEGYGTEAFF.

The chain couples TRBV5-1 to TRBJ2-3, with TRBD2 identical over 8 bases. Per germline, CDR1 SGHRS and CDR2 YFSETQ. Unmatched junction bases numbered 14, after V lost 4 bases and J lost 4 bases. This CDR3 contains 17 residues. CDR3 DNA sequence: TGCGCCAGCAGCACCCGGGGACCACCAGCGGGGGCAGATACGCAGTATTTT. Protein product: CASSTRGPPAGADTQYF.

This clonotype was seen only a few times. The V and J genes are TRBV5-1 and TRBJ2-1; 10 bases fit TRBD2. In germline, CDR1 is SGHRS, CDR2 YFSETQ. This CDR3 spans 15 amino acids. V lost 4 bases and J lost 4; bases outside the gene matches: 5. The CDR3 region is CASSLIAGGYNEQFF. In DNA form, the CDR3 reads TGCGCCAGCAGCCTGATAGCGGGGGGTTACAATGAGCAGTTCTTC.

This chain connects TRBV24-1 to TRBJ2-7, with 9 bases fitting TRBD1. V trimming: 9 bases; J trimming: 3 bases; junction bases outside the gene matches: 14. Germline CDR1 reads KGHDR; CDR2 reads SFDVKD. CDR3 size: 16 residues. The CDR3 protein is CATASTGTGTYYEQYF. The CDR3 DNA is TGTGCCACCGCTAGTACCGGGACAGGGACATACTACGAGCAGTACTTC.

The table lists this clonotype with a count of one. The chain is built from TRBV6-2 or TRBV6-3 and TRBJ2-7; 7 bases are shared with TRBD1. The CDR3 is made up of 15 amino acids. The V gene end was trimmed by 5 bases and the J gene end by 0 bases; junction bases not matched to a gene: 7. Germline lookup yields CDR1 MNHEY and CDR2 SVGEGT. The CDR3 DNA sequence: TGTGCCAGCAGTCGGACAGGCGATGGCTCCTACGAGCAGTACTTC. This codes for CASSRTGDGSYEQYF.

The rearrangement uses TRBV15 and TRBJ1-1; no firm D call. V dropped 0 bases and J dropped 4 bases, with 6 bases sitting between them. This CDR3 spans 13 amino acids. CDR1 LNHNV and CDR2 YYDKDF come from the germline V gene (reference sequence). The CDR3 sequence: CATSREGGTEAFF. CDR3 DNA: TGTGCCACCAGCAGAGAGGGTGGCACTGAAGCTTTCTTT.

This clonotype has a handful of counts. The CDR3 DNA follows: TGTGCCAGCGAAGGGGCGCAGAATGAGCAGTTCTTC. It encodes CASEGAQNEQFF. The chain employs TRBV12-3 or TRBV12-4 and TRBJ2-1, with TRBD1 as a possible D gene (5 bases). The CDR3 loop spans 12 amino acids. The ends were cut back, 8 bases at V and 7 bases at J, with 12 bases in the middle.

V is TRBV5-1 and J is TRBJ2-5; D is unresolved. Germline CDR1 is SGHRS and CDR2 is YFSETQ. The CDR3 runs to 13 residues. V dropped 7 bases and J dropped 1 base, with 11 bases sitting between them. CDR3 nucleotide sequence: TGCGCCAGCCAGATTGACACCCAAGAGACCCAGTACTTC. This translates into CASQIDTQETQYF.

This rearrangement joins TRBV20-1 to TRBJ1-3; no clear D gene. The germline CDR1 and CDR2 sequences are DFQATT and SNEGSKA (reference sequence). CDR3 size: 11 residues. With 7 bases removed from V and 4 bases from J, the gap between germline ends came to 8 bases. The CDR3 nucleotides read TGCAGTGGCGCGTGGGGAAACACCATATATTTT. Protein sequence: CSGAWGNTIYF.

The J gene is TRBJ2-5, the V gene TRBV7-2; a possible D gene is TRBD2 (6 bases). Trimming removed 2 bases at V and 3 bases at J, with 10 bases between. The CDR3 runs 14 residues. Germline V lookup: CDR1 SGHTA, CDR2 FQGNSA. CDR3 sequence: CASSLIGGKETQYF. The DNA of the CDR3 is TGTGCCAGCAGCTTAATCGGCGGGAAAGAGACCCAGTACTTC.

The chain couples TRBV28 to TRBJ1-1, with TRBD1 as a possible D gene (5 bases). Germline CDR1 MDHEN, CDR2 SYDVKM. The CDR3 spans 16 residues. V shed 5 bases and J shed 1 base, with 17 bases lying between them. The CDR3 region is CASSPGTAGTNTEAFF. The CDR3 region has the DNA TGTGCCAGCAGTCCGGGGACCGCCGGGACGAACACTGAAGCTTTCTTT.

This clonotype turned up a few times. As DNA, the CDR3 is TGTGCCAGCAGCCCCCACGGGAAAAATACTGAAGCTTTCTTT. Amino acid sequence: CASSPHGKNTEAFF. The rearrangement links TRBV9 to TRBJ1-1, with no clear D. The V gene lost 4 bases and the J gene lost 5 bases, with 15 bases spanning the gap. The length of the CDR3 is 14 residues. Germline loops: CDR1 SGDLS, CDR2 YYNGEE.

The rearrangement links TRBV12-3 or TRBV12-4 to TRBJ2-1, with no clear D. With 6 bases removed from V and 12 bases from J, the gap between germline ends came to 21 bases. CDR3 size: 14 residues. Here the CDR3 DNA reads TGTGCCAGCAGCCCCGACCTCTCAGGTACGAGGCAGTTCTTC. It yields the protein CASSPDLSGTRQFF.

The chain recombines TRBV7-6 with TRBJ1-3; 8 nucleotides agree with TRBD1. Germline V gives CDR1 SGHVS, CDR2 FNYEAQ. With V trimmed by 0 bases and J by 3 bases, 7 bases remained unmatched. CDR3 length: 17 residues. In DNA, the CDR3 is TGTGCCAGCAGCTTAGCGCTGGGGACAGGCCGTGGAAACACCATATATTTT. Translated: CASSLALGTGRGNTIYF. The entire variable domain, with the rest obtained from reference TRBV7-6 and TRBJ1-3, is as follows: GAGVSQSPRYKVTKRGQDVALRCDPISGHVSLYWYRQALGQGPEFLTYFNYEAQQDKSGLPNDRFSAERPEGSISTLTIQRTEQRDSAMYRCASSLALGTGRGNTIYFGEGSWLTVV.

This chain connects TRBV5-1 to TRBJ2-2, with D uncertain. CDR1 and CDR2 from the germline V gene are SGHRS and YFSETQ. Trimming pared 0 bases from V and 0 bases from J, leaving 6 bases between. The CDR3 spans 15 residues. DNA for the CDR3: TGCGCCAGCAGCTTGGCCTACCCGAACACCGGGGAGCTGTTTTTT. Amino acid sequence: CASSLAYPNTGELFF. Using reference TRBV5-1 and TRBJ2-2 for the parts outside the CDR3, the full variable domain is KAGVTQTPRYLIKTRGQQVTLSCSPISGHRSVSWYQQTPGQGLQFLFEYFSETQRNKGNFPGRFSGRQFSNSRSEMNVSTLELGDSALYLCASSLAYPNTGELFFGEGSRLTVL.

The rearrangement uses TRBV10-3 and TRBJ1-2; a weak D match, TRBD1 (5 bases). Per the germline V gene, CDR1 is ENHRY and CDR2 is SYGVKD. CDR3 size: 13 residues. V was shortened by 6 bases and J by 4 bases, with 12 bases between the two germline ends. CDR3 protein: CAIREEGTYGYTF. CDR3 coding DNA: TGTGCCATCAGAGAGGAGGGGACCTATGGCTACACCTTC.

V usage is TRBV24-1 and J usage is TRBJ2-1; 8 positions agree with TRBD1. CDR3 length: 15 residues. Per the germline V gene, CDR1 is KGHDR and CDR2 is SFDVKD. V trimming: 3 bases; J trimming: 5 bases; junction bases outside the gene matches: 5. The CDR3 nucleotides read TGTGCCACCAGTGATCCCTTGACAGGGGACAATGAGCAGTTCTTC. Encoded protein: CATSDPLTGDNEQFF.

This sequence joins TRBV25-1 and TRBJ2-7, with 8 bases that match TRBD1. This CDR3 contains 15 residues. With 6 bases clipped from V and 5 bases from J, the junction kept 12 bases outside the gene matches. Germline values: CDR1 MGHDK, CDR2 SYGVNS. CDR3 amino acids: CASSSTGTGTHEQYF. Written as DNA, the CDR3 is TGTGCCAGCAGCTCAACCGGGACAGGTACCCACGAGCAGTACTTC.

CDR3 amino acids: CASSQDPYEQYF. CDR3 in DNA: TGTGCCAGCAGCCAAGATCCCTACGAGCAGTACTTC. This chain connects TRBV4-2 to TRBJ2-7; unclear D gene. CDR3 length: 12 residues. V lost 0 bases and J lost 2, with 2 bases in between. Germline V gene data show CDR1 as LGHNA and CDR2 as YNFKEQ.

The table lists this clonotype with a few counts. The chain recombines TRBV20-1 with TRBJ2-1, with D perhaps given as TRBD1 or TRBD2 (5 bases each). V was trimmed by 7 bases and J by 7 bases, leaving 17 bases between them. This CDR3 contains 13 residues. The germline CDR1 and CDR2 sequences are DFQATT and SNEGSKA (reference sequence). The CDR3 sequence: CSVSSGLRNEQFF. CDR3 nucleotide sequence: TGCAGTGTCTCTTCGGGGCTCAGGAATGAGCAGTTCTTC.

A few counts support this clonotype. The V and J genes are TRBV19 and TRBJ2-7; 7 bases align to TRBD1. Trimming took 0 bases from V and 0 from J; bases not matched to a gene: 5. From germline, CDR1 is LNHDA and CDR2 SQIVND (reference sequence). This CDR3 is built from 16 residues. The CDR3 coding sequence is TGTGCCAGTAGTATAGAAACCGGGACAGCCTCCTACGAGCAGTACTTC. Encoded protein: CASSIETGTASYEQYF.

CDR3 in amino acids: CASSFGTTYGQFF. CDR3 nucleotides: TGTGCCAGCAGTTTTGGGACTACGTATGGGCAGTTCTTC. The rearrangement links TRBV12-3 or TRBV12-4 to TRBJ2-1; 7 bases are shared with TRBD2. V dropped 3 bases and J dropped 12; count of bases not matched to a gene: 8. This CDR3 comprises 13 residues.

The chain has TRBV20-1 and TRBJ2-5; TRBD2 matches 11 bases. The CDR3 sequence is 16 residues long. With V trimmed by 2 bases and J by 5 bases, 10 bases remained unmatched. The germline CDR1 and CDR2 sequences are DFQATT and SNEGSKA (reference sequence). CDR3 DNA: TGCAGTGCTAGACTAGCGGGAGGCCTCGTGGGGGAGACCCAGTACTTC. Translation gives CSARLAGGLVGETQYF.

This chain joins TRBV21-1 and TRBJ2-5; the table assigns TRBD1, which was not confirmed against the DNA. TRBV21-1 represents a pseudogene. This CDR3 has 14 amino acids. The CDR3 DNA follows: TGTGCCAGCTGGCGGGACAGGGATGATGAGACCCAGTACTTC. This codes for CASWRDRDDETQYF.

This clonotype came up once. J is TRBJ1-5 and V is TRBV4-3; 8 nucleotides line up with TRBD1. After removal of 4 bases from V and 9 bases from J, the junction contained 8 bases not matched to a gene. This CDR3 comprises 14 residues. Germline CDR1 reads LGHNA; CDR2 reads YSLEER. Written as DNA, the CDR3 is TGCGCCAGCAGCCCAGGACAGGGTACTTGGCCCCAGCATTTT. This sequence encodes CASSPGQGTWPQHF.